This T cell receptor beta chain originates from a study of blood T cell repertoires in COVID-19. Study overall: PBMCs, B-cell-depleted T cells, or T cells were the source of the cDNA or gDNA that made up the material.

Per the authors' pipeline: Reference gene primer amplification gave estimated nucleated cell counts. TCRdb's copy holds only in-frame clones and misses some; the assay was immunoSEQ multiplex PCR. The V and J calls and clone size were taken over from that table, and D and trimming were inferred from the DNA. The sample carries 150,000 to 200,000 clones, roughly 87% recorded once. Losses at the gene ends were 3 bases for V and 4 bases for J; bases not matched to a gene: 4. The CDR3 loop spans 14 amino acids. Germline-derived CDR1 and CDR2 are SGHTA and FQGNSA. Sequenced material: peripheral blood. The TCR originated in a man younger than 35 who had recovered from COVID-19. This chain joins TRBV7-2 and TRBJ2-5; 8 bases are a match to TRBD2. The CDR3: CASSFLRGGETQYF. The DNA of the CDR3 is TGTGCCAGCAGCTTCTTACGGGGGGGAGAGACCCAGTACTTC.